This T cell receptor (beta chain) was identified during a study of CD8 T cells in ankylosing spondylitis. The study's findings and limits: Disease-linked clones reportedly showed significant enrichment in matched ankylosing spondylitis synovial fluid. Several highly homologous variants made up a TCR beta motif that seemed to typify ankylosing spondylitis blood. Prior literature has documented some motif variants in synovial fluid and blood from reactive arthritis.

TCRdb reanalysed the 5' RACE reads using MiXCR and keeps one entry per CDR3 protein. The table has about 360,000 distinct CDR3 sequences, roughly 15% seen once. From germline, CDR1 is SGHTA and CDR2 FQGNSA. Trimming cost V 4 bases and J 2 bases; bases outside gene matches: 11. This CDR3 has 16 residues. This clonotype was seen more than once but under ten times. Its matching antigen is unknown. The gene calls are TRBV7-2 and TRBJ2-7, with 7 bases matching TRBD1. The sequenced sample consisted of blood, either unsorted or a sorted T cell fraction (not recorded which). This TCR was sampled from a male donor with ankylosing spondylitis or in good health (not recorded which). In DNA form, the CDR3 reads TGTGCCAGCAGCTCCTTAAACCGGGACAGAGCCTACGAGCAGTACTTC. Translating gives CASSSLNRDRAYEQYF.